Below, one TCR beta chain is given with its context. No cognate antigen has been identified for it. No quality values exist for individual bases; no much larger clone is one base distant. The data are from a study of T cell repertoires in cytomegalovirus infection (dated by TCRdb to about 2019). With respect to the entire study: Recently identified HLA-C-restricted CMV epitopes, whose presentation resists viral immunomodulation, were targeted by peptide stimulations together with well-studied HLA-B-restricted epitopes. The HLA type of each donor mattered for the analysis, because public TCR beta signatures pointed to carriage of CMV infection along with the matching HLA type. Beyond this particular receptor, the publication reports: In both this cohort and an independent roughly 360-donor cohort, the cumulative frequency of public TCR beta family members distinguished carriers of CMV infection plus the relevant HLA type. The ex vivo response was dominated by HLA-C-restricted CMV-specific TCR beta clonotypes, and the single most frequent clonotype in two of eight donors was supplied by these HLA-C-restricted clonotypes.

The meaning of the sample's treatment or condition label: in vitro stimulation with specific CMV peptide epitopes to enrich CMV-specific T cells. The sequencer was an Illumina HiSeq 1500. TCRdb itself trimmed the public reads at Q25 with fastp, ran MiXCR and retained productive beta chains. One record per CDR3 amino acid sequence lists the most common genes and DNA. This sample has some 71,000 distinct CDR3 sequences in its table, and around 30% of those were observed once. The biggest ten clones account for roughly 65% of the sample. The CDR3, cysteine through phenylalanine, is 15 amino acids long. Just the 45-base CDR3 DNA is kept, in frame starting at base 1. V trim: 4 bases; J trim: 2 bases; unmatched bases: 4.

This specimen consisted of CD8+ T cells from cultured PBMCs, obtained from culture after CMV antigen stimulation. The chain is made from TRBV12-3 or TRBV12-4 and TRBJ2-1, with 8 bases in between that match TRBD1. The source is a human donor in good health (CMV status not recorded). Some clones in this sample may be carry-over from other donors' samples. DNA sequence: TGTGCCAGCAGTTCGAGGACAGGGACCTACAATGAGCAGTTCTTC. This is translated as CASSSRTGTYNEQFF.